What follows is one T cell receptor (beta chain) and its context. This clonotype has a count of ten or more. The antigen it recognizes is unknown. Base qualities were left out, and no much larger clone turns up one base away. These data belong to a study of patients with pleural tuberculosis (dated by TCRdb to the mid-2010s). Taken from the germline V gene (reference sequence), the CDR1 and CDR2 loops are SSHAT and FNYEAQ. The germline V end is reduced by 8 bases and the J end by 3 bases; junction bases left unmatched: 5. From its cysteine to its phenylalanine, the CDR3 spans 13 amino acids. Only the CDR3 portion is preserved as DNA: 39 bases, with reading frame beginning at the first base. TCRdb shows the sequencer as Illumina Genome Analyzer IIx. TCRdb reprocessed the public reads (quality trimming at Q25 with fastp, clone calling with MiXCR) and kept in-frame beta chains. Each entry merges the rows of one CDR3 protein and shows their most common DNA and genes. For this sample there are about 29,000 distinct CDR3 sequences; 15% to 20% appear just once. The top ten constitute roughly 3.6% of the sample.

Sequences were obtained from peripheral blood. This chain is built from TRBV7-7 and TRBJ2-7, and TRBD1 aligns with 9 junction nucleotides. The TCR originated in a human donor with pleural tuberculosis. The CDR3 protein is CASARDRDYEQYF. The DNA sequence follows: TGTGCCAGCGCTCGGGACAGGGACTACGAGCAGTACTTC.